This T cell receptor beta chain was sequenced during a study of blood T cell repertoires in COVID-19. The overall study: Specimens from acute and convalescent COVID-19 originated in the United States, Italy and Spain. PBMCs, B-cell-depleted T cells, or T cells provided the cDNA or gDNA that made up the material.

This clone was seen just once. Methods used by the authors: Reference gene primer amplification gave nucleated cell count estimates. TCRdb keeps only in-frame clones here, not all; method: immunoSEQ multiplex PCR. The V and J calls and the clone size are those of that table, but D and trimming were determined from the DNA. This repertoire shows more than 300,000 clones, 91% found once; its top ten account for about 0.9%. Participants spanned ages 18 to 89 years and resided in over 20 US areas. Sequences were obtained from PBMCs or T cells enriched from blood (not recorded which). This sequence originates from a woman aged 35 to 49 who had been exposed to COVID-19.

The CDR3 sequence is CASSPTNGRSETQYF. Written as DNA, the CDR3 is TGTGCCAGCTCACCAACTAACGGGAGAAGTGAGACCCAGTACTTC. The V call is TRBV18, the J call TRBJ2-5; D possibly corresponds to TRBD2 (6 bases). This CDR3 contains 15 residues. Deletions cut 2 bases from V and 5 bases from J, with 15 bases between. The germline CDR1 and CDR2 sequences are KGHSH and LQKENI.